A selection of T cell receptor beta chains follows, all from one sample in a study of blood T cell repertoires in COVID-19. The protocol was immunoSEQ multiplex PCR, while the TCRdb copy is restricted to in-frame clones and leaves out a portion. The top ten clones hold 5% of a sample with roughly 330,000 clones, approximately 88% of them seen once. The specimen was PBMCs or T cells enriched from blood (not recorded which). All receptors derive from a man aged 25-40 years who had recovered from COVID-19. The CDR3 runs from the conserved cysteine through the conserved F or W. A D gene is named only where the DNA matches it firmly. Clone size is not always given. Where it is, it says once, few, many or a class for expanded clones.

abundance,len,v_gene,d_gene,j_gene,CDR3aa,CDR3nt
-,15,TRBV13,TRBD2,TRBJ2-5,CASSIAGGNMETQYF,TGTGCCAGCAGCATAGCGGGGGGCAACATGGAGACCCAGTACTTC
-,17,TRBV6-1,-,TRBJ1-2,CASSDRSSGEGDYGYTF,TGTGCCAGCAGTGATAGGTCCTCGGGGGAAGGGGACTATGGCTACACCTTC
-,14,TRBV24-1,TRBD1,TRBJ2-7,CATSLGQGSWEQYF,TGTGCCACCAGTCTCGGACAGGGATCGTGGGAGCAGTACTTC
-,18,TRBV24-1,-,TRBJ2-5,CATSDIIDSEGLLETQYF,TGTGCCACCAGTGACATTATTGATAGCGAGGGACTCTTAGAGACCCAGTACTTC
-,13,TRBV28,-,TRBJ1-1,CASSLRSGRGAFF,TGTGCCAGCAGTTTACGGTCGGGTAGGGGGGCTTTCTTT
-,17,TRBV12-5,-,TRBJ2-7,CASGLVLRLARDHEQYF,TGTGCTAGTGGTTTGGTACTCCGCCTAGCCCGCGATCACGAGCAGTACTTC
-,16,TRBV28,-,TRBJ2-7,CASSQGGAGASYEQYF,TGTGCCAGCAGCCAAGGGGGGGCAGGGGCCTCCTACGAGCAGTACTTC
-,13,TRBV12-3/TRBV12-4,-,TRBJ1-1,CASSSDTGTEAFF,TGTGCCAGCAGTTCCGATACGGGCACTGAAGCTTTCTTT
-,18,TRBV19,TRBD1,TRBJ2-5,CASSIGQGARVVSETQYF,TGTGCCAGTAGTATCGGGCAGGGGGCTAGGGTTGTGAGCGAGACCCAGTACTTC
-,14,TRBV10-3,TRBD1,TRBJ1-4,CAISPGQGVEKLFF,TGTGCCATCAGCCCGGGACAGGGAGTTGAAAAACTGTTTTTT
-,13,TRBV19,-,TRBJ1-1,CASSIGAVSEAFF,TGTGCCAGTAGTATAGGGGCTGTCTCTGAAGCTTTCTTT
-,14,TRBV5-1,-,TRBJ1-3,CASSTGHPGNTIYF,TGCGCCAGCAGCACGGGACATCCTGGAAACACCATATATTTT
-,17,TRBV6-4,TRBD1,TRBJ2-2,CASSDQKGQGNTGELFF,TGTGCCAGCAGCGACCAAAAGGGACAGGGGAACACCGGGGAGCTGTTTTTT
-,17,TRBV15,TRBD1,TRBJ1-2,CATSREALRQGAGGYTF,TGTGCCACCAGCAGAGAGGCCCTCCGACAGGGGGCTGGCGGCTACACCTTC
-,12,TRBV7-9,-,TRBJ2-1,CASSLRGDEQFF,TGTGCCAGCAGCCTCAGGGGGGATGAGCAGTTCTTC
-,16,TRBV5-5,TRBD1,TRBJ2-7,CASSLQRQGMTYEQYF,TGTGCCAGCAGCTTGCAGAGACAGGGGATGACCTACGAGCAGTACTTC
-,13,TRBV25-1,TRBD1,TRBJ1-1,CASSEQGATEAFF,TGTGCCAGCAGTGAACAGGGGGCGACTGAAGCTTTCTTT
-,14,TRBV5-4,TRBD1,TRBJ1-2,CASSFVRGALGYTF,TGTGCCAGCAGCTTTGTCAGGGGGGCCCTTGGCTACACCTTC
few,14,TRBV19,-,TRBJ1-5,CASSTLELEQPQHF,TGTGCCAGTAGTACCCTGGAATTGGAGCAGCCCCAGCATTTT
-,16,TRBV6-1,TRBD2,TRBJ2-1,CASSEAAGGLYNEQFF,TGTGCCAGCAGTGAAGCCGCGGGGGGGCTATACAATGAGCAGTTCTTC
-,15,TRBV7-2,-,TRBJ2-5,CASSPGLANQETQYF,TGTGCCAGCAGCCCGGGACTGGCAAACCAAGAGACCCAGTACTTC
-,15,TRBV6-1,-,TRBJ1-6,CASSEPRTADSPLHF,TGTGCCAGCAGTGAACCCCGGACAGCGGATTCACCCCTCCACTTT
-,14,TRBV15,TRBD1,TRBJ2-7,CATSARQGAYEQYF,TGTGCCACCAGCGCTAGACAGGGGGCCTACGAGCAGTACTTC
-,14,TRBV28,-,TRBJ1-1,CASILGGLDTEAFF,TGTGCCAGCATCCTGGGGGGGCTGGACACTGAAGCTTTCTTT
-,16,TRBV10-3,TRBD2,TRBJ2-2,CAISDSRTSETGELFF,TGTGCCATCAGTGATAGTAGGACTAGCGAGACCGGGGAGCTGTTTTTT
-,15,TRBV9,-,TRBJ1-1,CASSERGGGDTEAFF,TGTGCCAGCAGCGAGCGTGGCGGAGGGGACACTGAAGCTTTCTTT
-,14,TRBV5-4,TRBD2,TRBJ2-3,CASSLAGGADTQYF,TGTGCCAGCAGCCTAGCGGGGGGGGCAGATACGCAGTATTTT
-,13,TRBV6-5,-,TRBJ2-5,CASKTLRGETQYF,TGTGCCAGCAAAACTCTTCGAGGAGAGACCCAGTACTTC
-,17,TRBV18,TRBD1,TRBJ1-4,CASSPYPPGTGIGKLFF,TGTGCCAGCTCACCATATCCCCCCGGGACAGGGATAGGAAAACTGTTTTTT
-,16,TRBV7-9,-,TRBJ2-5,CASSLLTPRGEETQYF,TGTGCCAGCAGCTTATTGACCCCGCGGGGCGAAGAGACCCAGTACTTC
-,11,TRBV27,-,TRBJ2-5,CASGRQETQYF,TGTGCCAGCGGCCGTCAAGAGACCCAGTACTTC
-,15,TRBV7-9,-,TRBJ2-5,CASSLDRTILETQYF,TGTGCCAGCAGCTTAGACAGGACGATATTGGAGACCCAGTACTTC
-,14,TRBV10-3,-,TRBJ1-5,CAENAGYSNQPQHF,TGTGCCGAAAACGCGGGTTACTCCAATCAGCCCCAGCATTTT
-,13,TRBV3-1/TRBV3-2,-,TRBJ1-1,CASSQGRGAEAFF,TGTGCCAGCAGCCAAGGCAGGGGTGCGGAAGCTTTCTTT
-,14,TRBV7-9,-,TRBJ1-5,CASSSSQGGQPQHF,TGTGCCAGCAGCTCCTCACAGGGCGGTCAGCCCCAGCATTTT
-,15,TRBV7-9,TRBD2,TRBJ2-1,CASSPGLATTNEQFF,TGTGCCAGCAGCCCGGGACTAGCGACCACCAATGAGCAGTTCTTC
-,14,TRBV7-9,-,TRBJ2-1,CASSSDRTYNEQFF,TGTGCCAGCAGCTCAGACAGGACCTACAATGAGCAGTTCTTC
once,14,TRBV30,-,TRBJ2-1,CASSPGASYNEQFF,TGTGCCTCCTCCCCTGGGGCCTCCTACAATGAGCAGTTCTTC
-,15,TRBV2,-,TRBJ1-5,CASSGRRLGSQPQHF,TGTGCCAGCAGTGGCAGAAGACTAGGAAGTCAGCCCCAGCATTTT
-,16,TRBV4-2,TRBD2,TRBJ2-5,CASSQDIGGAGETQYF,TGTGCCAGCAGCCAAGATATCGGGGGGGCGGGTGAGACCCAGTACTTC
-,15,TRBV18,TRBD1,TRBJ2-3,CASSRTGTGGDTQYF,TGTGCCAGCTCACGTACCGGGACAGGGGGAGATACGCAGTATTTT
-,13,TRBV30,-,TRBJ1-5,CAWSKQGNQPQHF,TGTGCCTGGAGTAAACAGGGCAATCAGCCCCAGCATTTT
few,14,TRBV3-1/TRBV3-2,TRBD1,TRBJ1-3,CASSLGQGGNTIYF,TGTGCCAGCAGCCTCGGACAGGGGGGAAACACCATATATTTT
-,15,TRBV11-3,-,TRBJ2-3,CASSLTWGGADTQYF,TGTGCCAGCAGCTTAACTTGGGGGGGCGCAGATACGCAGTATTTT
-,14,TRBV6-5,TRBD1,TRBJ1-4,CASSQGAWGEKLFF,TGTGCCAGCAGCCAGGGGGCCTGGGGTGAAAAACTGTTTTTT
-,14,TRBV19,TRBD1,TRBJ2-7,CASSTGQGAYEQYF,TGTGCCAGTAGTACGGGACAGGGGGCCTACGAGCAGTACTTC